The 7 T cell receptor beta chains below come from one sample, sequenced in a study of cytomegalovirus exposure and HLA in healthy donors. Primers for the PCR totalled 60 Vbeta and 13 Jbeta. The table came from immunoSEQ multiplex PCR; TCRdb's copy has only in-frame clones and leaves some out. Here the sample spans under 200,000 clones, roughly four fifths being singletons. The material sequenced was PBMCs. All receptors derive from a young woman in good health and CMV-seropositive.

V gene TRBV5-4 combines with J gene TRBJ1-1; D call uncertain. Between the trimmed V and J ends, which lost 1 base and 5 bases, there was a span of 12 bases. Germline loops: CDR1 SGHNT, CDR2 YYREEE (reference sequence). The CDR3 runs 14 residues. CDR3 nucleotides: TGTGCCAGCAGCTTGTCGAGCATGAGAACTGAAGCTTTCTTT. Translation: CASSLSSMRTEAFF.

J is TRBJ2-1 and V is TRBV7-9; 12 bases match TRBD1. This CDR3 has 16 residues. The V segment lost 5 bases and the J segment 4 bases; nucleotides outside the gene matches: 6. Germline V gene data show CDR1 as SEHNR and CDR2 as FQNEAQ (reference sequence). CDR3 sequence: CASSRDRGHKYNEQFF. The CDR3 nucleotides are TGTGCCAGCAGCCGGGACAGGGGGCACAAATACAATGAGCAGTTCTTC. Variable domain in full (rest from reference TRBV7-9 and TRBJ2-1): DTGVSQNPRHKITKRGQNVTFRCDPISEHNRLYWYRQTLGQGPEFLTYFQNEAQLEKSRLLSDRFSAERPKGSFSTLEIQRTEQGDSAMYLCASSRDRGHKYNEQFFGPGTRLTVL.

V and J are TRBV6-6 and TRBJ1-2; the D is unclear. Between the trimmed V and J ends, which lost 7 bases and 7 bases, there was a span of 16 bases. In germline, CDR1 is MNHNY, CDR2 SVGAGI (reference sequence). CDR3 length: 13 residues. DNA for the CDR3: TGTGCCAGCAACCCGGAGCGGGTCTCTGGCTACACCTTC. This translates into CASNPERVSGYTF.

The gene calls are TRBV5-4 and TRBJ2-1; TRBD1 might be the D (6 bases). Trimming removed 2 bases from V and 6 bases from J, with 6 bases in between. CDR1 and CDR2 from the germline V gene are SGHNT and YYREEE (reference sequence). The CDR3 spans 12 residues. The CDR3, as DNA: TGTGCCAGCAGCTTACAGGGCAATGAGCAGTTCTTC. Translating gives CASSLQGNEQFF.

The chain has TRBV5-1 and TRBJ2-3; 10 bases line up with TRBD2. Germline lookup yields CDR1 SGHRS and CDR2 YFSETQ. The CDR3 contains 17 residues. V lost 0 bases, J lost 2 bases, and 6 bases stayed unmatched. CDR3 bases: TGCGCCAGCAGCTTGGGGGTAGCGGGGGGCCTCACAGATACGCAGTATTTT. Amino acids: CASSLGVAGGLTDTQYF.

This clone was counted a few times. The chain is built from TRBV19 and TRBJ2-2; TRBD2 matches 7 bases. The germline V gene has CDR1 LNHDA and CDR2 SQIVND (reference sequence). The V and J ends lost 5 bases and 7 bases, in that order; junction bases with no gene match: 10. The CDR3 is 15 amino acids. The CDR3 sequence: CASSRSSRGVGELFF. The CDR3 DNA reads TGTGCCAGTAGTCGGTCCTCCCGGGGGGTCGGGGAGCTGTTTTTT.

V usage is TRBV5-1 and J usage is TRBJ2-1, with TRBD2 matching over 7 bases. The CDR3 spans 16 residues. CDR1 SGHRS and CDR2 YFSETQ come from the germline V gene. The V segment lost 0 bases and the J segment 5 bases; nucleotides outside the gene matches: 8. The CDR3 loop is CASSLGVDSGNNEQFF. CDR3 coding DNA: TGCGCCAGCAGCTTGGGGGTAGACAGCGGGAACAATGAGCAGTTCTTC.